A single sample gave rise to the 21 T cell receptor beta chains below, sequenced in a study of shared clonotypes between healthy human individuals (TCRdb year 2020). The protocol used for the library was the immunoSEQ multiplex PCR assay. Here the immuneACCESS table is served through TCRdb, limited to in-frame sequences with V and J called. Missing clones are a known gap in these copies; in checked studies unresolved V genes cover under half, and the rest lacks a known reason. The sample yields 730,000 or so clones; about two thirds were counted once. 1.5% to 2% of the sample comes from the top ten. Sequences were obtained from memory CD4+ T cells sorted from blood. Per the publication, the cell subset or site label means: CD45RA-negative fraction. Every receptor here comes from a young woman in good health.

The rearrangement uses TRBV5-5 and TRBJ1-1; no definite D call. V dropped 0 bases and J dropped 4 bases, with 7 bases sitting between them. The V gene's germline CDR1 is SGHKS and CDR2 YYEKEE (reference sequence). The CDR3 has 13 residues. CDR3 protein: CASSLGESTEAFF. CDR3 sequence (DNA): TGTGCCAGCAGCTTGGGGGAGAGCACTGAAGCTTTCTTT.

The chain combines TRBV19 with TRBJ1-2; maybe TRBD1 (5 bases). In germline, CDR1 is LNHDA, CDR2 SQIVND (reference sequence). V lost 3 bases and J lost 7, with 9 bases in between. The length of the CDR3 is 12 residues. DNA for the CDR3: TGTGCCAGTAGTATTCAGGGCGGTGGCTACACCTTC. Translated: CASSIQGGGYTF.

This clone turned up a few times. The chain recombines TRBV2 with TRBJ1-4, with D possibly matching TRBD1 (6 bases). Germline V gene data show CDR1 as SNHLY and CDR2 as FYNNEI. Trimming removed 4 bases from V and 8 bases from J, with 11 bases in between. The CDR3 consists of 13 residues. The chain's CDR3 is CASSVRGREKLFF. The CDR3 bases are TGTGCCAGCAGTGTAAGGGGGAGGGAAAAACTGTTTTTT. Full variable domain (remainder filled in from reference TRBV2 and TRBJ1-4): EPEVTQTPSHQVTQMGQEVILRCVPISNHLYFYWYRQILGQKVEFLVSFYNNEISEKSEIFDDQFSVERPDGSNFTLKIRSTKLEDSAMYFCASSVRGREKLFFGSGTQLSVL.

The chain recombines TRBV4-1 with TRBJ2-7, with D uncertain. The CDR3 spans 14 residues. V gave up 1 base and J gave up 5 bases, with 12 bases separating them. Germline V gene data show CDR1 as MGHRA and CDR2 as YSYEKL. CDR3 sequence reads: CASSQGTGPDEQYF. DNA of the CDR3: TGCGCCAGCAGCCAAGGCACCGGACCGGACGAGCAGTACTTC.

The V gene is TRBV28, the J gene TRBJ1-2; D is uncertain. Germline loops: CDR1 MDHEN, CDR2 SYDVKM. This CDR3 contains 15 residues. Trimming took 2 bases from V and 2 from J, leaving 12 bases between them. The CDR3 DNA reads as TGTGCCAGCAGTTTAGTTGGCAGCTCAAACTATGGCTACACCTTC. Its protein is CASSLVGSSNYGYTF.

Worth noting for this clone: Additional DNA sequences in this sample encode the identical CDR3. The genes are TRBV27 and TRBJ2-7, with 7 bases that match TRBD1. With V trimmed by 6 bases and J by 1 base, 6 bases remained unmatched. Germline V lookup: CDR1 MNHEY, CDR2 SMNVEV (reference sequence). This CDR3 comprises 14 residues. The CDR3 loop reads CASRTTGLSYEQYF. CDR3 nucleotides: TGTGCCAGCAGGACGACAGGGCTTTCCTACGAGCAGTACTTC.

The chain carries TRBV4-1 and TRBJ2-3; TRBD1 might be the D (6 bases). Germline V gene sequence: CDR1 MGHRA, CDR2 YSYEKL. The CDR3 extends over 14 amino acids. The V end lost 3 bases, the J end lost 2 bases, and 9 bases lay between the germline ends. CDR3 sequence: CASSQRDTTDTQYF. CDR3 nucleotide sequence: TGCGCCAGCAGCCAGAGGGACACCACAGATACGCAGTATTTT.

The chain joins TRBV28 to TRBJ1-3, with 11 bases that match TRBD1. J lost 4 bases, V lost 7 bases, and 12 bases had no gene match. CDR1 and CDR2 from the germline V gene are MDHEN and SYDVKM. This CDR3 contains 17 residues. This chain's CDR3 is CASINPGTGGTGNTIYF. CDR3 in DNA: TGTGCCAGCATCAATCCCGGGACAGGGGGTACGGGAAACACCATATATTTT.

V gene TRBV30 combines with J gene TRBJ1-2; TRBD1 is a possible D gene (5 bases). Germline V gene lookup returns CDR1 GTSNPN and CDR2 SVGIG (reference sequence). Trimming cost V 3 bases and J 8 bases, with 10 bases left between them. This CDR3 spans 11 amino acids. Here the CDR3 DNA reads TGTGCCTGGAGGACAGTCTACGGCTACACCTTC. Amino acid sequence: CAWRTVYGYTF.

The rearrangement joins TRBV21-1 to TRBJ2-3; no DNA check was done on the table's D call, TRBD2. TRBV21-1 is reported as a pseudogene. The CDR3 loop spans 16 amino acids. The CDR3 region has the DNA TGTGCCAGCAGCATCCCGGGACTAGTAAGGGGGCATACGCAGTATTTT. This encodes CASSIPGLVRGHTQYF.

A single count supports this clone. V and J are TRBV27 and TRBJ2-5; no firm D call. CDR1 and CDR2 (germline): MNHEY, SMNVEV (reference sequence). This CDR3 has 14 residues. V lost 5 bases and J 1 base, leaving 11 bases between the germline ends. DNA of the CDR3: TGTGCCAGCAGTCCTTATACTGTCCAAGAGACCCAGTACTTC. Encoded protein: CASSPYTVQETQYF.

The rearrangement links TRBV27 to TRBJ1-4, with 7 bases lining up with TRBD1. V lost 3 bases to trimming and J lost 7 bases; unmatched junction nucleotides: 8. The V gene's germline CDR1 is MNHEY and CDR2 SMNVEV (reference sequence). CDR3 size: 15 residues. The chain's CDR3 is CASSLIGQVGEKLFF. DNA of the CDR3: TGTGCCAGCAGTTTGATTGGACAGGTCGGTGAAAAACTGTTTTTT.

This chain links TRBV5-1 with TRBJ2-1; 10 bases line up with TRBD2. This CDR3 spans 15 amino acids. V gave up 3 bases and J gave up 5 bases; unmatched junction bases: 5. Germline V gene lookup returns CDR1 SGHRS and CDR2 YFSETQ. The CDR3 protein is CASSSGTSANNEQFF. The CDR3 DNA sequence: TGCGCCAGCAGCTCCGGGACTAGCGCCAACAATGAGCAGTTCTTC.

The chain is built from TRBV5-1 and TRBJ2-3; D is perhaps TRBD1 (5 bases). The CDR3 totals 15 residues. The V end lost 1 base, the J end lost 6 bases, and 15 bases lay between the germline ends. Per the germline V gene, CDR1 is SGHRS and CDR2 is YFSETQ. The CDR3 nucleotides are TGCGCCAGCAGCTTGTTCGGCCAGGGTAAGGATACGCAGTATTTT. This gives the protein CASSLFGQGKDTQYF.

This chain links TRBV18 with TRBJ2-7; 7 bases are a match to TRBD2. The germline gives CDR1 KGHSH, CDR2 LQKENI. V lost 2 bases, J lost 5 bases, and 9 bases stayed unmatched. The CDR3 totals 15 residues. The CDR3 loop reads CASSPGGEGRNEQYF. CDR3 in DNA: TGTGCCAGCTCACCAGGTGGGGAGGGAAGAAACGAGCAGTACTTC.

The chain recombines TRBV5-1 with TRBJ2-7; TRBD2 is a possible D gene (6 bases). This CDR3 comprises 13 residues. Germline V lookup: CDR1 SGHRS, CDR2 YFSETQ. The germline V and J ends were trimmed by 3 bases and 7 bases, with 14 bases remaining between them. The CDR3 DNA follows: TGCGCCAGCAGCTCCGGGACTCCTCAGGAGCAGTACTTC. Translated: CASSSGTPQEQYF.

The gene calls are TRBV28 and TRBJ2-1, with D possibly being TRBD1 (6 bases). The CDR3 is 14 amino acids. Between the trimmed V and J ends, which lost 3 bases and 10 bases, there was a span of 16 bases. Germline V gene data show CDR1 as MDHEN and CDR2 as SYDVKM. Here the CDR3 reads CASSLSRGSIEQFF. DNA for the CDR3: TGTGCCAGCAGTTTGTCCAGGGGCTCAATCGAGCAGTTCTTC.

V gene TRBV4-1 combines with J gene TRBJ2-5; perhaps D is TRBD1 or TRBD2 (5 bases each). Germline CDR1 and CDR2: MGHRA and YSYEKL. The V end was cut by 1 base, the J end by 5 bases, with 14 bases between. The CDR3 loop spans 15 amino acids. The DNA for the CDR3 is TGCGCCAGCAGCCAAGTGAAGGGGCGCGGGGAGACCCAGTACTTC. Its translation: CASSQVKGRGETQYF.

The CDR3 is CASSWEAGGNNEQFF. In DNA form, the CDR3 reads TGCGCCAGCAGCTGGGAAGCGGGAGGGAACAATGAGCAGTTCTTC. This sequence joins TRBV5-1 and TRBJ2-1, with 10 bases that match TRBD2. This CDR3 comprises 15 residues. Germline loops: CDR1 SGHRS, CDR2 YFSETQ. V shed 3 bases, J shed 5 bases, and the junction held 5 bases outside the gene matches. Full variable domain (rest looked up from reference TRBV5-1 and TRBJ2-1): KAGVTQTPRYLIKTRGQQVTLSCSPISGHRSVSWYQQTPGQGLQFLFEYFSETQRNKGNFPGRFSGRQFSNSRSEMNVSTLELGDSALYLCASSWEAGGNNEQFFGPGTRLTVL.

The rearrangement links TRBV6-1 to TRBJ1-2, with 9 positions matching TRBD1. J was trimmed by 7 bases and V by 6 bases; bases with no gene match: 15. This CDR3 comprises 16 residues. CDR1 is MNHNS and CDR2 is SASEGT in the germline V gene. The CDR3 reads CASREPGQGPSSGYTF. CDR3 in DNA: TGTGCCAGCAGGGAACCGGGACAGGGTCCTTCAAGTGGCTACACCTTC.

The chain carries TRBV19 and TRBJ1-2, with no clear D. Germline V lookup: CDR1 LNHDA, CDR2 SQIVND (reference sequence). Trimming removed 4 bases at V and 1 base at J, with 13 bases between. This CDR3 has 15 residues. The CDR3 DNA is TGTGCCAGTAGTACACCGGGAAGGATTAACTATGGCTACACCTTC. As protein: CASSTPGRINYGYTF.